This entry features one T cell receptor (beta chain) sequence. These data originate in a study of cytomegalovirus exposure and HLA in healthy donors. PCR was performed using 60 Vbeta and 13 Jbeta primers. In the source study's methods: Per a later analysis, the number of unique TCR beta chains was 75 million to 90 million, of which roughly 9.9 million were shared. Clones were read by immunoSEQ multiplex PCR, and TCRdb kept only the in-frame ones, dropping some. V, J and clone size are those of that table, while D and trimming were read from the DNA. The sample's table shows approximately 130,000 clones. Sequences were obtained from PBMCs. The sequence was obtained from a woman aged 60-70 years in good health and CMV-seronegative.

Here the CDR3 reads CAIKDRTSTDTQYF. As DNA, the CDR3 is TGTGCCATCAAGGATAGGACAAGCACAGATACGCAGTATTTT. V usage is TRBV10-3 and J usage is TRBJ2-3, with D possibly being TRBD1 (5 bases). V gave up 7 bases and J gave up 0 bases, with 11 bases separating them. Per the germline V gene, CDR1 is ENHRY and CDR2 is SYGVKD. The CDR3 has 14 amino acids.